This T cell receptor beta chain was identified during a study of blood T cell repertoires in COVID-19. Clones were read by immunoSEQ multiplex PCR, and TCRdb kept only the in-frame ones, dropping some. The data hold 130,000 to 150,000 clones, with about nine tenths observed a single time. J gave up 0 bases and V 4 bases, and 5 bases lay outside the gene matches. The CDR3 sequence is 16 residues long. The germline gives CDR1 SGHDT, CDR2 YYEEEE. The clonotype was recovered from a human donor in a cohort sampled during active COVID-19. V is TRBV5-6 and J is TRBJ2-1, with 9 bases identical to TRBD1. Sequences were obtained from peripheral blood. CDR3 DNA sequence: TGTGCCAGCAGCCTAGGGACAGGGAGCTCCTACAATGAGCAGTTCTTC. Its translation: CASSLGTGSSYNEQFF.